The 2 T cell receptor beta chains given below trace back to one sample, sequenced in a study of cytomegalovirus exposure and HLA in healthy donors. Primers: 60 Vbeta forward and 13 Jbeta reverse. Profiling relied on immunoSEQ multiplex PCR, and the TCRdb table lists in-frame clones only, not all of them. The sample yields roughly 130,000 clones, around 65% seen once. Material: PBMCs. The receptors here all came from a woman between 55 and 75 years old in good health and CMV-seronegative.

The CDR3 DNA is TGTGCCAGCAGCGAAGGGACGGTCCCTAGCGGCGAGCAGTACTTC. Translation: CASSEGTVPSGEQYF. The chain carries TRBV7-9 and TRBJ2-7; 7 bases align to TRBD2. Germline V CDR1 and CDR2: SEHNR, FQNEAQ (reference sequence). The junction had 13 bases not matched to a gene; V was cut back by 5 bases and J by 6 bases. The CDR3 runs to 15 residues.

This clone was seen only once. The chain has TRBV29-1 and TRBJ2-7, with 14 nucleotides matching TRBD2. J was trimmed by 6 bases and V by 6 bases; bases with no gene match: 7. This CDR3 comprises 14 residues. Germline V gene data show CDR1 as SQVTM and CDR2 as ANQGSEA. CDR3 bases: TGCAGCGTCCGACTAGCGGGAGGGGCATCCGAGCAGTACTTC. Amino acids: CSVRLAGGASEQYF.